The clone carrying this T cell receptor beta chain was counted ten times or more. Its antigen is unknown. CDR1 is DFQATT, CDR2 SNEGSKA, per germline (reference sequence). This CDR3 has 15 amino acids. J was trimmed by 2 bases and V by 1 base; bases with no gene match: 6. In TCRdb, the RACE reads were re-called with MiXCR into one record per CDR3 protein. The sample has fewer than 400,000 distinct CDR3 sequences, around 6.9% seen once. Time point defined: patch test 1, 2 weeks after DPC sensitization. The treatment is: therapeutic diphenylcyclopropenone sensitization with weekly scalp DPC. The sample is drawn from a study of human T cells and chemical hapten exposure. Findings and caveats of the study: Sensitization with DPC brought no change to TCRs above 1 in 1000 in frequency. Donors' alopecia may make their immune response differ from healthy people's.

The clonotype comes from a woman younger than 35 with alopecia areata. Some clones in this sample may be carry-over from other donors' samples. The rearrangement joins TRBV20-1 to TRBJ1-1; 8 nucleotides agree with TRBD1. The sequenced sample was whole blood, obtained in connection with sensitization to the hapten diphenylcyclopropenone (DPC). In nucleotides, the CDR3 is TGCAGTGCTAGAGTTTGGGGACAGGACAACACTGAAGCTTTCTTT. It specifies CSARVWGQDNTEAFF.